This T cell receptor (beta chain) comes out of a study of T cells in Graves' hyperthyroidism and ophthalmopathy. Using RNA transcripts as the source, TCR beta CDR3 regions were amplified. Initially, a first-round RT-PCR of the TCR CDR3 employed the HTBI primer set. MiXCR was run by TCRdb on the multiplex PCR reads, yielding one entry per CDR3 protein. The table lists approximately 520,000 distinct CDR3 sequences, roughly 20% of them singletons, with around 27% in the top ten. The CDR3 runs to 12 residues. V dropped 7 bases and J dropped 5 bases, with 11 bases sitting between them. The diagnostic basis comprised clinical symptoms, serum thyroxine and TRAb, thyroid ultrasound and orbital computed tomography.

The sequenced material came from blood. The chain uses TRBV12-3 or TRBV12-4 and TRBJ1-1; D is unresolved. This TCR was sampled from a man younger than 35 with Graves' hyperthyroidism. The CDR3 protein is CASTLTGTEAFF. The CDR3 DNA sequence: TGTGCCAGCACTCTGACGGGGACTGAAGCTTTCTTT.